The clone carrying this T cell receptor beta chain was detected only a few times. The data were taken from a study of regulatory T cells in long-lasting Graves disease. Study context: Antithyroid drugs had been taken under 3 months by newly diagnosed Graves' patients.

With iRepertoire HTBI primers and Arm-PCR of CDR3 regions, TCR beta libraries were built. TCRdb recomputed calls from the multiplex PCR reads with MiXCR, one row per CDR3 protein. The sample records 200,000 to 250,000 distinct CDR3 sequences, about 17% being singletons. Specified time point: newly diagnosed GD, antithyroid drugs for less than 3 months. TCR sequences were obtained from RNA taken from PBMCs. V was clipped by 5 bases and J by 7 bases, with 17 bases between them. This CDR3 region has 14 residues. CDR1 is LGHNA, CDR2 YNFKEQ, per germline. This rearrangement joins TRBV4-2 to TRBJ1-2; D possibly corresponds to TRBD1 (5 bases). The sequence was collected from a female donor with Graves disease. The sample here was peripheral blood mononuclear cells (PBMCs), taken at new diagnosis, from a patient treated with antithyroid drugs. The CDR3 sequence is CASSSGSRDGGYTF. In DNA form, the CDR3 reads TGTGCCAGCAGCTCAGGGTCCAGGGACGGTGGCTACACCTTC.